The source of this T cell receptor beta chain is a study of blood T cell repertoires in COVID-19. Across the whole study: From the United States, Italy and Spain came samples of acute and convalescent COVID-19.

Trimming pared 1 base from V and 7 bases from J, leaving 6 bases between. CDR1 is SGHNT and CDR2 is YYREEE in the germline V gene (reference sequence). This CDR3 has 12 amino acids. Per the authors' pipeline: Amplification of reference gene primers provided the estimated nucleated cell counts. Assay: immunoSEQ multiplex PCR; the TCRdb copy retains only in-frame clones and omits some. V, J and clone size were drawn from that table, and D and trimming were deduced from the DNA. The table shows under 130,000 clones, with 80% to 85% occurring only once. This receptor was taken from an older man with acute or convalescent COVID-19. The V call is TRBV5-4, the J call TRBJ1-5; TRBD1 is a possible D gene (5 bases). Sequencing used peripheral blood. The CDR3 region is CASSLSGQPQHF. The CDR3 bases are TGTGCCAGCAGCTTGTCAGGGCAGCCCCAGCATTTT.